This entry features one T cell receptor (beta chain) sequence. This clone was picked up one time. The specificity of this receptor is unknown. The record has no base qualities; no much larger clone is one base away. The collaborating institutions used their own protocols to collect whole blood in K2EDTA tubes. For TCRbeta analysis, collaborators shipped samples as frozen whole blood, isolated PBMCs, or DNA extracted from either of those sample types. This specimen comes from a study of blood T cell repertoires in COVID-19 (dated by TCRdb to the early 2020s). In terms of the full investigation: Samples covering the acute and convalescent phases of COVID-19 were provided by collaborators in the United States, Italy and Spain. Nearly every sample came with metadata listing a de-identified subject ID, COVID-19 status, age in years and sex. A freely available public database, intended as a resource for researchers studying the immune response to SARS-CoV-2, is where the repertoires were released. Subjects who had been exposed to COVID-19, were actively infected with it, or had recovered from it provided the deeply sampled blood TCRbeta repertoires that made up the dataset. The samples were drawn from the first 160 participants of the ongoing ImmuneRACE study and from more than 1,000 subjects provided by 6 global collaborators. HLA class I and class II types, where available, came from metadata supplied by the sample provider rather than from assay-based typing. The prospective study material was composed of cDNA or gDNA derived from T cells, B-cell-depleted T cells, or PBMCs. Summary of the overall study and its limitations: Clinical and demographic metadata were provided uncurated, with the amount varying by source and participant.

TCRbeta CDR3 regions were amplified from genomic DNA using the immunoSEQ Assay, a bias-controlled multiplex PCR. The authors processed their data as follows. Nucleated cell counts per sample were estimated from amplification of reference gene primers within the assay. Sequence reads were collapsed and filtered to measure the absolute abundance of every unique TCRbeta CDR3 rearrangement. For each sample, productive Simpson clonality was calculated as the square root of Simpson's diversity index across productive rearrangements. TCRdb provides this immuneACCESS table in a form limited to in-frame rearrangements. Some clones are lacking; in checked studies, under half of them reflect an unresolved V gene, and why the rest are absent is not known. That table is the source of V, J and clone size, and D and trimming were worked out from the DNA. The sample records tens of thousands of clones, approximately 85% of which are singletons. Of the sample, under 6% is held by the ten largest clones.

The source material was peripheral blood. This clonotype originated in a man older than 75 with acute or convalescent COVID-19.

The CDR3 protein sequence reads: CASSPGLADHEQYF. The nucleotides read TGCGCCAGCAGCCCCGGACTAGCGGATCACGAGCAGTACTTC. The sequence is built from TRBV5-1 and TRBJ2-7, with TRBD2 matching 10 junction bases. As encoded in the germline V gene, CDR1 is SGHRS while CDR2 is YFSETQ. Trimming accounts for 4 bases at V and 5 bases at J, while the number of junction bases matched to no gene is 6. The CDR3 runs 14 residues from the cysteine to the phenylalanine. Only CDR3 DNA is held: 42 bases, read in frame from base 1.